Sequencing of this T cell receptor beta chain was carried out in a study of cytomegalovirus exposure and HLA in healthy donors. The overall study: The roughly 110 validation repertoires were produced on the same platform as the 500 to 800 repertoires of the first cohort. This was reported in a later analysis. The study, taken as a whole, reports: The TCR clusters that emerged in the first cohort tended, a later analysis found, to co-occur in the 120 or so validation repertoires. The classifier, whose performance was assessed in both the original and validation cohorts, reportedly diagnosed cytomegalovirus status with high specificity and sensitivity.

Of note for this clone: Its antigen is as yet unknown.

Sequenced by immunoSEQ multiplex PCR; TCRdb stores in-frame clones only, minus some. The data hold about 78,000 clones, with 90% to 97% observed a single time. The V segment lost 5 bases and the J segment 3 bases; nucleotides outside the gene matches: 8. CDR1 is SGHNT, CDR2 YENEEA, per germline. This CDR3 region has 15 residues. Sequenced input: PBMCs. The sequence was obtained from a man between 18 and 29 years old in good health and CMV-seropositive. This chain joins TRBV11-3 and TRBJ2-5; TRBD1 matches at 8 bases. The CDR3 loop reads CASSPRTGTKETQYF. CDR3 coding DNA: TGTGCCAGCAGCCCCAGGACAGGGACCAAAGAGACCCAGTACTTC.